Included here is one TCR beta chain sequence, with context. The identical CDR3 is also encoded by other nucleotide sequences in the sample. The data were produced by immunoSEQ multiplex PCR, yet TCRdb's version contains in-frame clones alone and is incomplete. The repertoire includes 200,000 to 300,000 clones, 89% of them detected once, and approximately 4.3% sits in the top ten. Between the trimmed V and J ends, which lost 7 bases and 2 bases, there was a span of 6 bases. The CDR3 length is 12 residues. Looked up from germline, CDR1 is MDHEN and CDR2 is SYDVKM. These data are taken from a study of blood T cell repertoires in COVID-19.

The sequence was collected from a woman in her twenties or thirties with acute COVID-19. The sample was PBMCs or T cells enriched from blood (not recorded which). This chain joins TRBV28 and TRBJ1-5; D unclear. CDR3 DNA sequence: TGTGCCAGCAAGGGAGGCAATCAGCCCCAGCATTTT. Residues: CASKGGNQPQHF.